These 20 T cell receptor beta chains share one sample of origin, sequenced in a study of blood T cell repertoires in COVID-19. Produced via immunoSEQ multiplex PCR; TCRdb's table is partial and in-frame only. The sample lists hundreds of thousands of clones; under 85% were seen once. The sample was peripheral blood. The receptors derive from a woman under 40 with COVID-19, enrolled during active disease.

This chain joins TRBV5-1 and TRBJ2-7; D remains ambiguous. This CDR3 contains 13 residues. Germline V lookup: CDR1 SGHRS, CDR2 YFSETQ. Between the trimmed V and J ends, which lost 8 bases and 2 bases, there was a span of 14 bases. In DNA, the CDR3 is TGCGCCAGTCGAGGCAGCCATCCCTACGAGCAGTACTTC. Its translation: CASRGSHPYEQYF.

The chain is built from TRBV6-6 and TRBJ2-2; 10 bases fit TRBD2. J gave up 4 bases and V 1 base, and 0 bases lay outside the gene matches. The germline gives CDR1 MNHNY, CDR2 SVGAGI (reference sequence). The CDR3 sequence is 15 residues long. CDR3 protein: CASSYLAGGTGELFF. DNA of the CDR3: TGTGCCAGCAGTTACTTAGCGGGGGGCACCGGGGAGCTGTTTTTT.

The V gene is TRBV27, the J gene TRBJ1-2; TRBD1 agrees at 10 bases. CDR1 is MNHEY and CDR2 is SMNVEV in the germline V gene (reference sequence). The CDR3 covers 13 residues. Losses at the gene ends were 6 bases for V and 7 bases for J; bases not matched to a gene: 5. The CDR3 coding sequence is TGTGCCAGCAGGCCGACAGGGGGCCTTGGCTACACCTTC. Protein: CASRPTGGLGYTF.

The chain recombines TRBV6-5 with TRBJ2-7, with D uncertain. V lost 2 bases and J lost 3, with 8 bases in between. The CDR3 spans 13 residues. CDR1 is MNHEY, CDR2 SVGAGI, per germline. In nucleotides, the CDR3 is TGTGCCAGCAGTTACGCTCAGTTCTACGAGCAGTACTTC. Translated, it gives CASSYAQFYEQYF.

This chain joins TRBV6-5 and TRBJ2-2, with a tentative D call TRBD1 (5 bases). Looked up from germline, CDR1 is MNHEY and CDR2 is SVGAGI. This CDR3 is 13 amino acids long. Between the trimmed V and J ends, which lost 9 bases and 1 base, there was a span of 9 bases. CDR3 residues: CARQDVNTGELFF. For the CDR3, the DNA is TGTGCCAGACAGGATGTGAACACCGGGGAGCTGTTTTTT.

This clone was found a few times. The rearrangement links TRBV4-2 to TRBJ1-3; D is possibly TRBD1 (6 bases). The CDR3 is made up of 17 amino acids. The V gene lost 1 base and the J gene lost 2 bases, with 15 bases spanning the gap. Germline V gives CDR1 LGHNA, CDR2 YNFKEQ. Here the CDR3 reads CASSQGSAQGTGNTIYF. CDR3 DNA: TGTGCCAGCAGCCAAGGATCGGCACAGGGAACTGGAAACACCATATATTTT.

The rearrangement uses TRBV7-9 and TRBJ2-1; D ambiguous. The CDR3 contains 13 residues. The germline V and J ends were trimmed by 4 bases and 4 bases, with 8 bases remaining between them. Germline CDR1 and CDR2: SEHNR and FQNEAQ (reference sequence). The chain's CDR3 is CASSSGIYNEQFF. As DNA, the CDR3 is TGTGCCAGCAGCTCAGGTATATACAATGAGCAGTTCTTC.

This clone was seen a single time. This chain uses TRBV19 with TRBJ1-2, with TRBD1 matching 8 bases. The length of the CDR3 is 16 residues. V lost 5 bases to trimming and J lost 3 bases; unmatched junction nucleotides: 11. The germline gives CDR1 LNHDA, CDR2 SQIVND (reference sequence). CDR3 protein: CASSPRSSGGDYGYTF. The CDR3 DNA sequence: TGTGCCAGTAGTCCTCGGAGCTCAGGGGGCGACTATGGCTACACCTTC. The full variable domain, completed using reference TRBV19 and TRBJ1-2, is DGGITQSPKYLFRKEGQNVTLSCEQNLNHDAMYWYRQDPGQGLRLIYYSQIVNDFQKGDIAEGYSVSREKKESFPLTVTSAQKNPTAFYLCASSPRSSGGDYGYTFGSGTRLTVV.

J is TRBJ2-1 and V is TRBV5-1; D uncertain. Germline CDR1 is SGHRS and CDR2 is YFSETQ. V was cut by 0 bases and J by 9 bases, with 10 bases left in between. CDR3 size: 13 residues. This CDR3 reads CASSLAGVSEQFF. The DNA for the CDR3 is TGCGCCAGCAGCTTGGCCGGAGTAAGTGAGCAGTTCTTC. The full variable domain, completed using reference TRBV5-1 and TRBJ2-1, is KAGVTQTPRYLIKTRGQQVTLSCSPISGHRSVSWYQQTPGQGLQFLFEYFSETQRNKGNFPGRFSGRQFSNSRSEMNVSTLELGDSALYLCASSLAGVSEQFFGPGTRLTVL.

This clone occurred a few times. The chain employs TRBV28 and TRBJ2-7, with 11 bases fitting TRBD2. Germline CDR1 MDHEN, CDR2 SYDVKM. This CDR3 has 16 amino acids. J gave up 3 bases and V 6 bases, and 10 bases lay outside the gene matches. CDR3 DNA: TGTGCCAGCAGCCGAGCTAGCGGGGGGACCTACTACGAGCAGTACTTC. Translating it yields CASSRASGGTYYEQYF.

The chain uses TRBV10-3 and TRBJ2-1; 9 bases fit TRBD1. Germline V CDR1 and CDR2: ENHRY, SYGVKD. There are 17 residues in the CDR3. The ends lost 6 bases at V and 8 bases at J; junction bases unmatched: 17. The CDR3 DNA sequence: TGTGCCATCAGGGAATCCGGGACAGGGAACCTTATGGATGAGCAGTTCTTC. As protein: CAIRESGTGNLMDEQFF.

The genes are TRBV18 and TRBJ2-6, with TRBD1 identical over 10 bases. After removal of 3 bases from V and 0 bases from J, the junction contained 2 bases not matched to a gene. This CDR3 has 17 amino acids. Germline V gene sequence: CDR1 KGHSH, CDR2 LQKENI. CDR3 nucleotide sequence: TGTGCCAGCTCACCCTGGACAGGGGGCTCTGGGGCCAACGTCCTGACTTTC. This gives the protein CASSPWTGGSGANVLTF.

J is TRBJ2-7 and V is TRBV7-9; D gene unclear. This CDR3 spans 16 amino acids. Per germline, CDR1 SEHNR and CDR2 FQNEAQ (reference sequence). V lost 0 bases and J 5 bases, leaving 17 bases between the germline ends. The CDR3 coding sequence is TGTGCCAGCAGCTTAGCATGGGCCCTATCGGCCAACGAGCAGTACTTC. This translates into CASSLAWALSANEQYF.

The rearrangement uses TRBV29-1 and TRBJ2-5, with D perhaps TRBD1 (5 bases). Per germline, CDR1 SQVTM and CDR2 ANQGSEA. The CDR3 contains 12 residues. The V gene lost 3 bases and the J gene lost 4 bases, with 9 bases spanning the gap. The CDR3 region is CSVDAGSETQYF. The CDR3 region has the DNA TGCAGCGTTGACGCAGGGTCAGAGACCCAGTACTTC. Variable domain in full (rest from reference TRBV29-1 and TRBJ2-5): SAVISQKPSRDICQRGTSLTIQCQVDSQVTMMFWYRQQPGQSLTLIATANQGSEATYESGFVIDKFPISRPNLTFSTLTVSNMSPEDSSIYLCSVDAGSETQYFGPGTRLLVL.

The CDR3 sequence: CASSLGLPAYNEQFF. CDR3 sequence (DNA): TGTGCCAGCAGTTTAGGGCTACCGGCCTACAATGAGCAGTTCTTC. V is TRBV28 and J is TRBJ2-1; D unclear. Germline CDR1 is MDHEN and CDR2 is SYDVKM. The V end lost 2 bases, the J end lost 2 bases, and 10 bases lay between the germline ends. CDR3 length: 15 residues.

The chain couples TRBV7-9 to TRBJ1-6, with 7 bases lining up with TRBD1. With V trimmed by 5 bases and J by 4 bases, 2 bases remained unmatched. The CDR3 is made up of 14 amino acids. The germline V gene has CDR1 SEHNR and CDR2 FQNEAQ (reference sequence). The CDR3 is CASSQGQYNSPLHF. In DNA, the CDR3 is TGTGCCAGCAGCCAGGGACAGTATAATTCACCCCTCCACTTT.

The chain joins TRBV7-3 to TRBJ2-3, with a possible D match to TRBD2 (7 bases). V lost 5 bases, J lost 2 bases, and 14 bases lay in between. The CDR3 loop spans 15 amino acids. From germline, CDR1 is SGHTA and CDR2 FQGTGA. The CDR3 DNA follows: TGTGCCAGCAGCCCCGGCGGGGGCGCCACAGATACGCAGTATTTT. Protein: CASSPGGGATDTQYF.

The rearrangement links TRBV5-4 to TRBJ2-2, with TRBD2 matching 13 bases. The germline CDR1 and CDR2 sequences are SGHNT and YYREEE (reference sequence). The length of the CDR3 is 18 residues. V shed 4 bases, J shed 4 bases, and the junction held 10 bases outside the gene matches. Here the CDR3 DNA reads TGTGCCAGCAGCAAACCATCCGGGACTAGCGGGGTCACCGGGGAGCTGTTTTTT. Amino acid sequence: CASSKPSGTSGVTGELFF.

The genes are TRBV25-1 and TRBJ1-2, with 8 bases aligning to TRBD1. V was clipped by 2 bases and J by 4 bases; unmatched bases: 6. Germline CDR1 reads MGHDK; CDR2 reads SYGVNS. The CDR3 length is 15 residues. The CDR3 bases are TGTGCCAGCAGTGAAAGAACAGGGGGGATCTATGGCTACACCTTC. Its protein is CASSERTGGIYGYTF.

The chain joins TRBV9 to TRBJ2-1, with D perhaps TRBD1 (5 bases). Looked up from germline, CDR1 is SGDLS and CDR2 is YYNGEE. The length of the CDR3 is 16 residues. Trimming took off 4 bases at V and 3 bases at J, with 17 bases between the two ends. The CDR3 nucleotides are TGTGCCAGCAGCCCTGGAAGACAGACTGGCTACAATGAGCAGTTCTTC. It is translated as CASSPGRQTGYNEQFF.